The clone carrying this TCR beta chain occurred many times. Its antigen is not identified. Each patient went into thyroid surgery without having received any treatment. Per the study methods: Between-group CDR3 differences, defined by clinicopathological status, yielded a distant-metastasis classifier for papillary thyroid cancer. TCRdb re-clonotyped the PCR reads through MiXCR. For this entry, the V and J calls and clone size follow TCRdb and not the study's own pipeline. This table holds around 23,000 clones, roughly 11% found once. This entry is derived from a study of metastatic and nonmetastatic thyroid tumors. Study as a whole: Across peripheral blood and tumor or nodule tissue samples taken from malignant and benign thyroid patients, the repertoires were compared with one another. Findings and limits, study-wide: Malignant thyroid tumors reportedly had TCR beta diversity that was significantly higher than in benign nodules, in blood and tumor.

This CDR3 has 14 amino acids. V dropped 6 bases and J dropped 0 bases, with 12 bases sitting between them. CDR1 DFQATT and CDR2 SNEGSKA come from the germline V gene (reference sequence). This sequence joins TRBV20-1 and TRBJ1-5; D gene uncertain. Sequencing was performed on blood. The TCR sequence derives from a female donor with papillary thyroid cancer or a benign thyroid nodule (not recorded which). Some clones in this sample may be carry-over from other donors' samples. CDR3 sequence reads: CSAIGSLSNQPQHF. The CDR3 DNA reads as TGCAGTGCCATAGGAAGTCTTAGCAATCAGCCCCAGCATTTT.